This is a list of T cell receptor beta chains from one sample in a study of beta chain features in type 1 diabetes. Produced via immunoSEQ multiplex PCR; TCRdb's table is partial and in-frame only. The sample consists of over 150,000 clones, around 8% of them appearing once. Sequenced material: central memory CD4+ T cells from blood. Receptors were obtained from a woman aged 40 to 50 with type 1 diabetes. Both conserved end residues are part of each CDR3. D genes are given only for firm matches. Only part of the rows carry a size: once, few, many, or a class if the clone is expanded.

>TRBD1|TRBV7-8|TRBJ1-4|.
CASSLRASQGLAEKLFF
TGTGCCAGCAGCTTACGAGCGTCACAGGGGTTAGCGGAAAAACTGTTTTTT
>.|TRBV19|TRBJ2-1|.
CASSTLDSFQFF
TGTGCCAGTAGTACCCTGGACAGTTTCCAGTTCTTC
>TRBD1|TRBV9|TRBJ2-5|few
CASSVGPGGWGETQYF
TGTGCCAGCAGCGTAGGTCCAGGGGGATGGGGGGAGACCCAGTACTTC
>TRBD1|TRBV29-1|TRBJ1-2|few
CSVARGLYGYTF
TGCAGCGTTGCCAGGGGGCTTTATGGCTACACCTTC
>TRBD1|TRBV28|TRBJ1-1|few
CASRTGTAITEAFF
TGTGCCAGCAGGACCGGGACAGCGATCACTGAAGCTTTCTTT
>.|TRBV30|TRBJ2-5|.
CAWSGRNQETQYF
TGTGCCTGGAGTGGGAGAAACCAAGAGACCCAGTACTTC
>.|TRBV14|TRBJ1-5|.
CASTSTFDSHAGKPQHF
TGTGCCAGCACCTCCACCTTTGACAGTCATGCGGGAAAGCCCCAGCATTTT
>.|TRBV6-6|TRBJ2-6|few
CASSWADRSGANVLTF
TGTGCCAGCAGTTGGGCTGACCGCTCTGGGGCCAACGTCCTGACTTTC
>.|TRBV4-1|TRBJ2-5|.
CASSQGGLQETQYF
TGCGCCAGCAGCCAAGGGGGCTTACAAGAGACCCAGTACTTC
>.|TRBV7-2|TRBJ1-5|.
CASSLRGQPQHF
TGTGCCAGCAGCCTCCGGGGACAGCCCCAGCATTTT
>.|TRBV5-6|TRBJ2-5|.
CASSSDTQRETQYF
TGTGCCAGCAGCTCGGACACTCAGAGGGAGACCCAGTACTTC
>TRBD2|TRBV5-4|TRBJ2-7|few
CASSSSGGVRYEQYF
TGTGCCAGCAGCAGTAGCGGGGGTGTTCGATACGAGCAGTACTTC
>TRBD1|TRBV18|TRBJ1-6|.
CASSPFPGGRNSPLHF
TGTGCCAGCTCACCGTTCCCAGGGGGCCGAAATTCACCCCTCCACTTT
>TRBD1|TRBV9|TRBJ1-6|.
CASSPRTGDNSPLHF
TGTGCCAGCAGCCCTCGGACAGGGGATAATTCACCCCTCCACTTT
>.|TRBV28|TRBJ2-7|.
CASSPPFRSGEQYF
TGTGCCAGCAGTCCCCCCTTCCGGAGCGGCGAGCAGTACTTC
>.|TRBV5-6|TRBJ2-3|few
CASSPGQTTDTQYF
TGTGCCAGCAGCCCCGGACAGACCACAGATACGCAGTATTTT
>.|TRBV4-3|TRBJ2-6|few
CASSQQSSGANVLTF
TGCGCCAGCAGCCAACAGTCTTCTGGGGCCAACGTCCTGACTTTC
>.|TRBV20-1|TRBJ2-3|few
CSAHRADTQYF
TGCAGTGCGCACAGGGCTGATACGCAGTATTTT
>.|TRBV7-9|TRBJ2-1|.
CASSSPGDNEQFF
TGTGCCAGCAGCTCACCCGGAGACAATGAGCAGTTCTTC
>TRBD2|TRBV5-8|TRBJ2-5|.
CASSGGTSGGQETQYF
TGTGCCAGCAGCGGCGGGACTAGCGGGGGACAAGAGACCCAGTACTTC
>TRBD1|TRBV28|TRBJ2-2|few
CASSSGQGTGELFF
TGTGCCAGCAGTTCGGGACAGGGCACCGGGGAGCTGTTTTTT
>.|TRBV7-2|TRBJ2-2|few
CASSLVGHTGELFF
TGTGCCAGCAGCTTAGTCGGTCACACCGGGGAGCTGTTTTTT
>TRBD1|TRBV9|TRBJ1-5|.
CASSADRDRPQHF
TGTGCCAGCAGCGCAGACAGGGATCGGCCCCAGCATTTT
>.|TRBV5-1|TRBJ1-1|.
CASSFGVGDTEAFF
TGCGCCAGCAGCTTTGGGGTAGGGGACACTGAAGCTTTCTTT
>.|TRBV7-3|TRBJ2-2|few
CASSLNSAGPNTGELFF
TGTGCCAGCAGCTTAAACTCAGCAGGCCCGAACACCGGGGAGCTGTTTTTT
>TRBD1|TRBV19|TRBJ2-7|.
CASSRQGPSYEQYF
TGTGCCAGTAGCCGACAGGGGCCATCCTACGAGCAGTACTTC
>TRBD2|TRBV7-3|TRBJ2-1|.
CASSFQTGLAGAPSSYNEQFF
TGTGCCAGCAGCTTTCAGACTGGACTAGCGGGGGCTCCGAGCTCCTACAATGAGCAGTTCTTC
>.|TRBV5-1|TRBJ1-6|.
CASSLRQAGSPLHF
TGCGCCAGCAGCTTGAGACAGGCGGGTTCACCCCTCCACTTT
>.|TRBV30|TRBJ2-1|few
CAWNLPTAPPYNEQFF
TGTGCCTGGAACCTGCCGACAGCACCGCCTTACAATGAGCAGTTCTTC
>TRBD1|TRBV19|TRBJ1-5|few
CASSGTGGRQPQHF
TGTGCCAGTAGCGGTACAGGGGGCCGGCAGCCCCAGCATTTT
>TRBD2|TRBV7-7|TRBJ2-5|.
CASSLGTSGMTETQYF
TGTGCCAGCAGCTTAGGGACTAGCGGGATGACGGAGACCCAGTACTTC
>.|TRBV4-2|TRBJ2-1|.
CASGLRGSSYNEQFF
TGTGCCAGCGGCCTGAGGGGGAGCTCCTACAATGAGCAGTTCTTC
>.|TRBV7-9|TRBJ2-1|.
CASSLVAPEQFF
TGTGCCAGCAGCCTGGTAGCACCCGAGCAGTTCTTC
>.|TRBV27|TRBJ1-2|.
CASRPGAVLLYGYTF
TGTGCCAGCAGGCCCGGAGCGGTGCTTCTCTATGGCTACACCTTC
>TRBD2|TRBV18|TRBJ2-5|.
CASSPELAVQETQYF
TGTGCCAGCTCACCCGAACTAGCGGTACAAGAGACCCAGTACTTC
>TRBD2|TRBV9|TRBJ2-7|.
CASSAHQGGGYEQYF
TGTGCCAGCAGCGCGCATCAGGGCGGGGGATACGAGCAGTACTTC
>.|TRBV27|TRBJ1-5|few
CASSPLPDTVSNQPQHF
TGTGCCAGCAGTCCCCTCCCCGACACGGTTAGCAATCAGCCCCAGCATTTT